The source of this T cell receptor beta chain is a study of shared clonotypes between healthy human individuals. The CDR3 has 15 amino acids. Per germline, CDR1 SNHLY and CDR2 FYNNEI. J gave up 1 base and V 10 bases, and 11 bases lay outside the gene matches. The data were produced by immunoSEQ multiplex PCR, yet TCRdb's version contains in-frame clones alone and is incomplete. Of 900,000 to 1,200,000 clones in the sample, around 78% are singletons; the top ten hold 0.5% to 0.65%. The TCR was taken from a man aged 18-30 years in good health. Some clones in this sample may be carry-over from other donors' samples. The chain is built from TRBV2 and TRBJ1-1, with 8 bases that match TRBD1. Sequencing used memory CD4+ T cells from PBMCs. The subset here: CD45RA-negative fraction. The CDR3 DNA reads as TGTGCCACTAGTGAATTAGGACAGGGGAACACTGAAGCTTTCTTT. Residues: CATSELGQGNTEAFF.